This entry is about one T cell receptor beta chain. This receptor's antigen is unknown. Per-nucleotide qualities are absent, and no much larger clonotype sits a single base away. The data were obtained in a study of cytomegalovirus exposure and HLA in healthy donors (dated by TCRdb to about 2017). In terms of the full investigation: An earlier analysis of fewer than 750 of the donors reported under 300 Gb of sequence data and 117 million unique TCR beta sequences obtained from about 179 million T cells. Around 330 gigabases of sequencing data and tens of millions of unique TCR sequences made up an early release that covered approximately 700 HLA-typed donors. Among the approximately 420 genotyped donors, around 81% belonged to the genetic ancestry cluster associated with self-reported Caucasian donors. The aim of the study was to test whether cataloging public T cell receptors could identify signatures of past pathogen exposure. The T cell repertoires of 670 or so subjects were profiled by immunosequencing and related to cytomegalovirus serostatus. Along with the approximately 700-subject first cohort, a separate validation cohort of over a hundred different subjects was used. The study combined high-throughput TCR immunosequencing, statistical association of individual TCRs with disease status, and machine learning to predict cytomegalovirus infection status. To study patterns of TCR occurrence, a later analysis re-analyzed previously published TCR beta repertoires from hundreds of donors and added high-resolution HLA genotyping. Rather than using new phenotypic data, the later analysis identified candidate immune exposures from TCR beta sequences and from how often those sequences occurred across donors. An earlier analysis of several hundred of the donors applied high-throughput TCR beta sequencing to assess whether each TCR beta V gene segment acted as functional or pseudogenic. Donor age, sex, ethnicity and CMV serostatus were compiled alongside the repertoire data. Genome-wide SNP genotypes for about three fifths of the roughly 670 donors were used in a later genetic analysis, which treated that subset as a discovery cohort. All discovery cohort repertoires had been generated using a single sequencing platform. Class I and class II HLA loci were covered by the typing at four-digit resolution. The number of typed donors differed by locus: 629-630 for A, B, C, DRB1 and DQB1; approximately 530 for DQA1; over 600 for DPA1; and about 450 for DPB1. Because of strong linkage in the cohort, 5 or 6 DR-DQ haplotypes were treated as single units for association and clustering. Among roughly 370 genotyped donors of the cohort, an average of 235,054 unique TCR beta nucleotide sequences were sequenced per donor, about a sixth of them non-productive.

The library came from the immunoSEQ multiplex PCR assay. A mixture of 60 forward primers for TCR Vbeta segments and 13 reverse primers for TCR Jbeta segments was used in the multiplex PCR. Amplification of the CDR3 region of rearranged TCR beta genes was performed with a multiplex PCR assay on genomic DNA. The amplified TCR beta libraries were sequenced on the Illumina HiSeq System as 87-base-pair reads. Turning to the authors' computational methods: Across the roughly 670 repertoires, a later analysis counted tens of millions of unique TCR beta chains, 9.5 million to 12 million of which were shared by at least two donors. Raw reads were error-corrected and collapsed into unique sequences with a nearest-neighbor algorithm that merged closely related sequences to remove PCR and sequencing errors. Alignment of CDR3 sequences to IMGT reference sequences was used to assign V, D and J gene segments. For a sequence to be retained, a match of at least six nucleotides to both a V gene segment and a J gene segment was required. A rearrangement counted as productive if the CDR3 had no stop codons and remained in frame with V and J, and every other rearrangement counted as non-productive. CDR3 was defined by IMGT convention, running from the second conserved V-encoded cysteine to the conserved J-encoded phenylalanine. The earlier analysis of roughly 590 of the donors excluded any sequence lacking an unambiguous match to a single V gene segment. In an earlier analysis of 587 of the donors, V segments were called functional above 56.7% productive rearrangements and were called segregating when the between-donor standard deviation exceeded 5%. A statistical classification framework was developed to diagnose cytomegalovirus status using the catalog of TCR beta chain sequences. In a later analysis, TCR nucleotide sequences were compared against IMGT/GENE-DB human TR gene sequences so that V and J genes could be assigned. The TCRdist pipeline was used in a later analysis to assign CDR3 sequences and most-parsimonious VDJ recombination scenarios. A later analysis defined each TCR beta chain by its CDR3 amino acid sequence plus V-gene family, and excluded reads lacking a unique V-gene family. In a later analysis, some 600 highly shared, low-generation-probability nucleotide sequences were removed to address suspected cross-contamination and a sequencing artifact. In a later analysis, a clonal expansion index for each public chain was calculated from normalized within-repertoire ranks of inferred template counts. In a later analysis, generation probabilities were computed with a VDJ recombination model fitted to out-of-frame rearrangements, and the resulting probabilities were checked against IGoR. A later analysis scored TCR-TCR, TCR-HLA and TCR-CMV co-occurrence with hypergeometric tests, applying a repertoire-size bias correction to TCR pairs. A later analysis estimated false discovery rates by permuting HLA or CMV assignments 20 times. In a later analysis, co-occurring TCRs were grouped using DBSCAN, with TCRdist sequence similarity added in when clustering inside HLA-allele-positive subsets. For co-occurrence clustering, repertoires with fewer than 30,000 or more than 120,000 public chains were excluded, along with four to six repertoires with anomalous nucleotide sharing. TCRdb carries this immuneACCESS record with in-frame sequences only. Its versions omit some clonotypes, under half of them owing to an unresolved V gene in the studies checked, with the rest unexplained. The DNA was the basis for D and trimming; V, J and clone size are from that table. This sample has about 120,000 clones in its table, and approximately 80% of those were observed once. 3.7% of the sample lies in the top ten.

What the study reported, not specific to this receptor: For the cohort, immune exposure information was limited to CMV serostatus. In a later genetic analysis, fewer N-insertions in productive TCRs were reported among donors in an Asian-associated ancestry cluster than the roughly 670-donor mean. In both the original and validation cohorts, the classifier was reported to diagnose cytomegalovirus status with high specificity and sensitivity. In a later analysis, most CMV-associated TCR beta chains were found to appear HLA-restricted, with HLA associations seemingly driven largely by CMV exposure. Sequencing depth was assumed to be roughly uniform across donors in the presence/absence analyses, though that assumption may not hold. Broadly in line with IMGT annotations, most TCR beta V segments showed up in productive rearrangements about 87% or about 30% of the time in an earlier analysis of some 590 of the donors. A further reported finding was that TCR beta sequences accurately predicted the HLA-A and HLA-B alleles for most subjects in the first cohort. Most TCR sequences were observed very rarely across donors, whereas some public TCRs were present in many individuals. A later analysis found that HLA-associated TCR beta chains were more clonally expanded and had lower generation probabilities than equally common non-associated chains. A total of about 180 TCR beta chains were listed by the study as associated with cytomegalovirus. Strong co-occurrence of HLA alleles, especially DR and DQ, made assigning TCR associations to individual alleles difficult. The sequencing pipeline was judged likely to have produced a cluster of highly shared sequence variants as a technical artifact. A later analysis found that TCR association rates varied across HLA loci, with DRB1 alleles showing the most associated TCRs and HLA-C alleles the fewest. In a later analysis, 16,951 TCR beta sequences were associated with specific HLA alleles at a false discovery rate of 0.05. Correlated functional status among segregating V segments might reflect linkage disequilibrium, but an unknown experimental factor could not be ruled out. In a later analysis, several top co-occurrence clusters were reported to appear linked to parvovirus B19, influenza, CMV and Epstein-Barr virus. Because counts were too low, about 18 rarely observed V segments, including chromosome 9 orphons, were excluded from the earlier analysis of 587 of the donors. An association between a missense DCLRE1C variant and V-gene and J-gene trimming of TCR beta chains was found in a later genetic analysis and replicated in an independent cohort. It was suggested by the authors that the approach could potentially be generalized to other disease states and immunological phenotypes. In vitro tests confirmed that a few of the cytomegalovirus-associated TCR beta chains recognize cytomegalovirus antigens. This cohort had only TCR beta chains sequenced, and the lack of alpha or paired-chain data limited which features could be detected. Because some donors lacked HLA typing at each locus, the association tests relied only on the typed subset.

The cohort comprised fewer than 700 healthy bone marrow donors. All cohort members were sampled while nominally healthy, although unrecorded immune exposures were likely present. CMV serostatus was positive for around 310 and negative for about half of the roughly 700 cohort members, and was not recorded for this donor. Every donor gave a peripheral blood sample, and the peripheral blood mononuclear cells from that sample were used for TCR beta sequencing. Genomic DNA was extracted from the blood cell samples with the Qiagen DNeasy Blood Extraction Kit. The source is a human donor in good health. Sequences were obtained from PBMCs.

The CDR3 region reads CASSDGTIYGYTF. The DNA is as follows: TGTGCCAGCAGTGACGGGACAATTTATGGCTACACCTTC. This chain is built from TRBV6-5 and TRBJ1-2; tentative D gene TRBD1, with 6 bases matching. CDR1 MNHEY and CDR2 SVGAGI are derived from the germline V gene. V is reduced by 5 bases and J by 5 bases, leaving a spacing of 12 bases between them. From the cysteine up to the phenylalanine, the CDR3 has a length of 13 residues. Only CDR3 DNA remains: 39 bases, in frame from the first base.